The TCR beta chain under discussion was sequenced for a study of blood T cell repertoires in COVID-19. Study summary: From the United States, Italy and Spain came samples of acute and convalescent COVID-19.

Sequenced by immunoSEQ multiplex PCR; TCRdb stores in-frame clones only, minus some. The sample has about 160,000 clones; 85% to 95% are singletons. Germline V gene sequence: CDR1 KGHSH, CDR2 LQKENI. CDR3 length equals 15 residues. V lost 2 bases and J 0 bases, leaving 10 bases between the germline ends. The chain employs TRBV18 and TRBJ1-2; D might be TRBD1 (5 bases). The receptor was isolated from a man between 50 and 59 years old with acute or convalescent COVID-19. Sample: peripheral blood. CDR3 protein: CASSPGAGANYGYTF. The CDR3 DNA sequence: TGTGCCAGCTCACCAGGGGCAGGAGCTAACTATGGCTACACCTTC.